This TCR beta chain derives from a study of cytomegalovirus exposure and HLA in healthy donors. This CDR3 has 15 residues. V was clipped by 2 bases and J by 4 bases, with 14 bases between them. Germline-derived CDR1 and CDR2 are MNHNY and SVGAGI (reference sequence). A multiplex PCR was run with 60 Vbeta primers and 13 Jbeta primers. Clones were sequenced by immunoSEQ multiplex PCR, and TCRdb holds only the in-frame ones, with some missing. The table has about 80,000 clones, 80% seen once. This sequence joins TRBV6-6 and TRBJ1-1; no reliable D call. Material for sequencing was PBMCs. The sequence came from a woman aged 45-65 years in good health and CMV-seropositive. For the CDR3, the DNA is TGTGCCAGCAGTTACGTGAGAGGGTGGTTCACTGAAGCTTTCTTT. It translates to CASSYVRGWFTEAFF.